Presented here are 14 T cell receptor beta chains from one specimen sequenced in a study of CD8 T cells in ankylosing spondylitis. General observations from the study: A TCR beta motif of 7 to 9 highly homologous variants seemed to mark ankylosing spondylitis blood.

Each CDR3 protein is one row after TCRdb ran MiXCR on the 5' RACE reads. The sample has about 510,000 distinct CDR3 sequences; about 5.7% are singletons. No antigens are known for them. The sample consisted of blood, either unsorted or a sorted T cell fraction (not recorded which). Source of these receptors: a male donor with ankylosing spondylitis.

This clonotype was detected only a few times. The chain carries TRBV2 and TRBJ2-3, with a tentative D call TRBD2 (6 bases). Germline V lookup: CDR1 SNHLY, CDR2 FYNNEI. This CDR3 contains 14 residues. V was clipped by 4 bases and J by 4 bases, with 12 bases between them. The chain's CDR3 is CASSVERVADTQYF. The CDR3 DNA is TGTGCCAGCAGTGTGGAGCGGGTGGCAGATACGCAGTATTTT.

This clonotype was recorded many times. V and J are TRBV4-2 and TRBJ2-5, with TRBD1 identical over 8 bases. Germline trimming cut 2 bases from V and 4 bases from J; bases unmatched to any gene: 15. The germline V gene has CDR1 LGHNA and CDR2 YNFKEQ. There are 18 residues in the CDR3. The chain's CDR3 is CASSQPHGQGDLGETQYF. DNA of the CDR3: TGTGCCAGCAGCCAACCACATGGACAGGGCGACTTGGGAGAGACCCAGTACTTC.

There are many counts of this clonotype. For the CDR3, the DNA is TGTGCCAGCAGCTTAGGGGTTTCGCGGAACATAGCGCGGGGTGGTTGGAATGAGCAGTTCTTC. It specifies CASSLGVSRNIARGGWNEQFF. V gene TRBV11-1 combines with J gene TRBJ2-1; possibly TRBD2 for D (6 bases). The CDR3 is made up of 21 amino acids. V lost 1 base and J 7 bases, leaving 32 bases between the germline ends. CDR1 and CDR2 from the germline V gene are SGHAT and FQDESV (reference sequence).

This clonotype has ten or more counts. The J gene is TRBJ2-1, the V gene TRBV6-2 or TRBV6-3; 7 bases fit TRBD2. Germline CDR1 is MNHEY and CDR2 is SVGEGT. Trimming took 3 bases from V and 0 from J; bases not matched to a gene: 14. The CDR3 extends over 19 amino acids. The CDR3, as DNA: TGTGCCAGCAGTTATCTCCGGGGGAGCGGGGTGAGCTCCTACAATGAGCAGTTCTTC. The encoded protein is CASSYLRGSGVSSYNEQFF.

This clonotype was seen many times. The chain links TRBV6-6 to TRBJ1-2; TRBD1 aligns across 7 bases. CDR1 is MNHNY, CDR2 SVGAGI, per germline (reference sequence). V lost 2 bases to trimming and J lost 6 bases; unmatched junction nucleotides: 3. The CDR3 is made up of 13 amino acids. The CDR3 bases are TGTGCCAGCAGTTACCCTGACAGGGATGGCTACACCTTC. This translates into CASSYPDRDGYTF.

This chain joins TRBV4-3 and TRBJ1-6; D unresolved. The CDR3 length is 17 residues. Germline V gives CDR1 LGHNA, CDR2 YSLEER. Trimming left V 0 bases short and J 0 bases short, with 9 bases between. The CDR3 DNA is TGCGCCAGCAGCCAAGAACGGGCGAGCTCCTATAATTCACCCCTCCACTTT. It yields the protein CASSQERASSYNSPLHF.

This clonotype has ten or more counts. The chain couples TRBV20-1 to TRBJ2-3; TRBD2 agrees at 10 bases. Per germline, CDR1 DFQATT and CDR2 SNEGSKA (reference sequence). V dropped 5 bases and J dropped 5; count of bases not matched to a gene: 10. The CDR3 is made up of 15 amino acids. CDR3 protein: CSAPTAGGRKDTQYF. Written as DNA, the CDR3 is TGCAGTGCTCCCACAGCGGGAGGGAGGAAAGATACGCAGTATTTT.

This clonotype has ten or more counts. The chain joins TRBV7-2 to TRBJ1-6, with no clear D. The CDR3 is 15 amino acids. The ends were cut back, 1 base at V and 6 bases at J, with 10 bases in the middle. Germline CDR1 SGHTA, CDR2 FQGNSA. For the CDR3, the DNA is TGTGCCAGCAGCTTAGAGGCAGTAACTAATTCACCCCTCCACTTT. Translation: CASSLEAVTNSPLHF.

This clonotype was observed at least ten times. The chain couples TRBV5-1 to TRBJ2-3; TRBD2 aligns across 9 bases. V lost 6 bases and J lost 7; bases outside the gene matches: 21. Per the germline V gene, CDR1 is SGHRS and CDR2 is YFSETQ. The CDR3 runs to 18 residues. This CDR3 reads CASKATSQWSGRLNTQYF. CDR3 DNA sequence: TGCGCCAGCAAAGCCACCAGCCAGTGGAGCGGGAGGTTAAATACGCAGTATTTT.

The CDR3 DNA follows: TGTGCCAGCAGCCATCCCCGGGACAGGGTTTACGAGCAGTACTTC. It encodes CASSHPRDRVYEQYF. The rearrangement uses TRBV7-9 and TRBJ2-7, with 9 bases fitting TRBD1. The V segment lost 5 bases and the J segment 4 bases; nucleotides outside the gene matches: 9. Germline V gives CDR1 SEHNR, CDR2 FQNEAQ (reference sequence). The length of the CDR3 is 15 residues.

The chain combines TRBV7-8 with TRBJ2-7; D is unresolved. The CDR3 sequence is 14 residues long. Germline assignment: CDR1 SGHVS and CDR2 FQNEAQ. Between the trimmed V and J ends, which lost 5 bases and 3 bases, there was a span of 14 bases. CDR3 in DNA: TGTGCCAGCAGCACCAGGCACAGCTACTACGAGCAGTACTTC. Translated, it gives CASSTRHSYYEQYF. Full variable domain (missing parts from reference TRBV7-8 and TRBJ2-7): GAGVSQSPRYKVAKRGQDVALRCDPISGHVSLFWYQQALGQGPEFLTYFQNEAQLDKSGLPSDRFFAERPEGSVSTLKIQRTQQEDSAVYLCASSTRHSYYEQYFGPGTRLTVT.

This clonotype was counted at least ten times. The chain couples TRBV29-1 to TRBJ1-1, with a possible D match to TRBD1 (5 bases). The V end lost 3 bases, the J end lost 0 bases, and 8 bases lay between the germline ends. The germline V gene encodes CDR1 SQVTM and CDR2 ANQGSEA. The CDR3 loop spans 13 amino acids. The CDR3 DNA follows: TGCAGCGTTGAGGGGCAGGTGAACACTGAAGCTTTCTTT. It yields the protein CSVEGQVNTEAFF.

The chain employs TRBV10-3 and TRBJ2-3, with 10 bases identical to TRBD2. The length of the CDR3 is 15 residues. J was trimmed by 4 bases and V by 6 bases; bases with no gene match: 7. CDR1 ENHRY and CDR2 SYGVKD come from the germline V gene. CDR3 loop: CAIRIAGGDPDTQYF. The CDR3 bases are TGTGCCATCAGGATAGCGGGAGGAGATCCAGATACGCAGTATTTT.

This clonotype was counted many times. The chain has TRBV20-1 and TRBJ2-1; maybe TRBD2 (7 bases). The CDR3 runs to 15 residues. Germline lookup yields CDR1 DFQATT and CDR2 SNEGSKA (reference sequence). The CDR3 sequence: CSPDPRGGTDNEQFF. In DNA, the CDR3 is TGCAGCCCCGATCCGAGGGGGGGCACCGACAATGAGCAGTTCTTC.